This T cell receptor (beta chain) was sequenced for a study of technical replicates of blood from a handful of donors. Method: immunoSEQ multiplex PCR; TCRdb's copy keeps in-frame clones and lacks some. Of around 71,000 clones in the sample, 92% were seen once. The CDR3 covers 15 residues. The J segment lost 4 bases and the V segment lost 2 bases, leaving 5 bases of the junction unmatched. The germline V gene has CDR1 MGHRA and CDR2 YSYEKL. The V gene is TRBV4-1, the J gene TRBJ2-1; 7 nucleotides align to TRBD1. The source is a human donor in good health. The sample was T cells isolated from PBMCs. The CDR3 reads CASSQPGQPYNEQFF. DNA for the CDR3: TGCGCCAGCAGCCAACCGGGACAGCCTTACAATGAGCAGTTCTTC.